This TCR beta chain was documented in a study of radiotherapy plus CTLA-4 blockade in lung cancer. For this clone: What it binds is unknown.

In germline, CDR1 is MRHNA, CDR2 SNTAGT. The CDR3 has 13 residues. Trimming shortened V by 5 bases and J by 4 bases, and 9 bases separated the two germline ends. Study findings and constraints: Expansion of tumor-derived TCR clones was observed in blood after radiotherapy plus ipilimumab.

This table comes from immunoSEQ multiplex PCR, and its TCRdb copy is limited to in-frame clones, with some not included. The sample includes some 110,000 clones, more than 65% seen only once; the top ten take around 4.8%. Ipilimumab-mediated CTLA-4 blockade plus focal radiation was given to patients having chemo-refractory metastatic non-small-cell lung cancer. The genes are TRBV6-4 and TRBJ2-1; D unclear. The source was peripheral blood, collected from a patient treated with radiotherapy plus ipilimumab. The receptor was derived from a human donor with non-small cell lung cancer who had a partial response to radiotherapy plus ipilimumab. The CDR3, as DNA: TGTGCCAGCAGTTACCCGACTTACAATGAGCAGTTCTTC. Amino acid sequence: CASSYPTYNEQFF.